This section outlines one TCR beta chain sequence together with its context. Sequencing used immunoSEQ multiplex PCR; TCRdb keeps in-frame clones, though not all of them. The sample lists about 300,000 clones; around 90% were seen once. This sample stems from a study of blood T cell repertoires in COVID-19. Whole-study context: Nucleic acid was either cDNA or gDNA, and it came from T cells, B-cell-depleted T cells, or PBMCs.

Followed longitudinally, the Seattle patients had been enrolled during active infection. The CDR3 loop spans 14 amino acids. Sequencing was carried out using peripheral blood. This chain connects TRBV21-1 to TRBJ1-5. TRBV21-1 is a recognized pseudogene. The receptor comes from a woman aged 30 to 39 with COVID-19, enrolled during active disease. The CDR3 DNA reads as TGTGCCAGCAGCAAAGGTTATAGCAATCAGCCCCAGCATTTT. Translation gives CASSKGYSNQPQHF.